The rows below give T cell receptor beta chains drawn from one sample of a study of shared clonotypes between healthy human individuals. The repertoire was sequenced with immunoSEQ multiplex PCR; TCRdb's copy has only in-frame clones and lacks some. The table lists millions of clones, 95% of them singletons, with 0.13% in the top ten. The source material was naive CD4+ T cells sorted from blood. All receptors derive from a man younger than 35 in good health. The CDR3 runs from the conserved cysteine through the conserved F or W. The D gene is left open where the match is weak. The size field is filled for only some rows; it gives once, few, many or a size class.

>TRBD2|17|TRBJ2-2|TRBV10-3|.
TGTGCCATCAGTGAGTCACTAGCGGGAGGAAACACCGGGGAGCTGTTTTTT
CAISESLAGGNTGELFF
>.|15|TRBJ1-5|TRBV6-1|.
TGTGCCAGCAGTTTCCAGGGGTATAACAATCAGCCCCAGCATTTT
CASSFQGYNNQPQHF
>TRBD2|15|TRBJ2-7|TRBV5-1|.
TGCGCCAGCAGCCCCCTGAGGACTAGCGGCGGCGAGCAGTACTTC
CASSPLRTSGGEQYF
>.|13|TRBJ2-3|TRBV5-1|.
TGCGCCAGCGGGACTCCTAACACAGATACGCAGTATTTT
CASGTPNTDTQYF
>TRBD1|15|TRBJ1-1|TRBV7-2|.
TGTGCCAGCAGCTTAGCCGGGACAGGGGGATATGAAGCTTTCTTT
CASSLAGTGGYEAFF
>TRBD2|17|TRBJ2-1|TRBV15|.
TGTGCCACCAGCAGTCCGGGACTATCAAGCTCCTACAATGAGCAGTTCTTC
CATSSPGLSSSYNEQFF
>.|14|TRBJ1-2|TRBV25-1|.
TGTGCCAGCAGTGAGTCAGGGTGGAACTATGGCTACACCTTC
CASSESGWNYGYTF
>TRBD1|15|TRBJ2-3|TRBV5-4|.
TGTGCCAGCAGCTCGACAGGGGAGAGGACAGATACGCAGTATTTT
CASSSTGERTDTQYF
>.|14|TRBJ1-2|TRBV28|.
TGTGCCAGCAGCGTTCCGGCCAGGGCCTACGGCTACACCTTC
CASSVPARAYGYTF
>TRBD2|17|TRBJ2-2|TRBV7-9|.
TGTGCCAGCAGCATCCGGACTAGCGGGAGAAACACCGGGGAGCTGTTTTTT
CASSIRTSGRNTGELFF
>.|16|TRBJ1-1|TRBV2|.
TGTGCCAGCAGCCACCCGGCGGGTCGGACGAACACTGAAGCTTTCTTT
CASSHPAGRTNTEAFF
>.|14|TRBJ2-7|TRBV5-4|.
TGTGCCAGCAGCTCGGGCCCTTCGTCCTACGAGCAGTACTTC
CASSSGPSSYEQYF
>.|14|TRBJ1-1|TRBV5-1|.
TGCGCCAGCAGCTTGAGGGGGATGAACACTGAAGCTTTCTTT
CASSLRGMNTEAFF
>TRBD2|16|TRBJ2-1|TRBV18|.
TGTGCCAGCTCACCGGGAGGGGACCACACCTACAATGAGCAGTTCTTC
CASSPGGDHTYNEQFF
>TRBD2|16|TRBJ2-1|TRBV6-1|.
TGTGCCAGCAGTGAACCGGGACTAGCGGCCAACAATGAGCAGTTCTTC
CASSEPGLAANNEQFF
>TRBD2|15|TRBJ2-1|TRBV7-3|.
TGTGCCAGCAGCCCTACTAGCGGGAGCTACAATGAGCAGTTCTTC
CASSPTSGSYNEQFF
>.|14|TRBJ1-6|TRBV5-1|.
TGCGCCAGCAGGAGTCAGGCTGATAATTCACCCCTCCACTTT
CASRSQADNSPLHF
>.|13|TRBJ2-2|TRBV10-1|.
TGCGCCAGCAGTGCTAGGCCCACCGGGGAGCTGTTTTTT
CASSARPTGELFF
>.|13|TRBJ2-2|TRBV5-1|.
TGCGCCAGCAGCTTGGAGACATCCGGGGAGCTGTTTTTT
CASSLETSGELFF
>.|15|TRBJ2-3|TRBV6-1|.
TGTGCCAGCAGTGAAAGGGCGGCGCCCGGAGATACGCAGTATTTT
CASSERAAPGDTQYF
>TRBD1|15|TRBJ2-3|TRBV10-3|.
TGTGCCATCAGTGGGACAGGGGGCGCCGCAGATACGCAGTATTTT
CAISGTGGAADTQYF
>TRBD1|15|TRBJ1-3|TRBV7-2|.
TGTGCCAGCAGCCCATCGACAGGGTCAGTAAACACCATATATTTT
CASSPSTGSVNTIYF
>TRBD1|12|TRBJ1-2|TRBV28|.
TGTGCCGAGGGGGCACGCGACTATGGCTACACCTTC
CAEGARDYGYTF
>TRBD2|16|TRBJ2-2|TRBV5-6|.
TGTGCCAGCAGGAGTATTAGCGGGGGGAACACCGGGGAGCTGTTTTTT
CASRSISGGNTGELFF
>.|17|TRBJ2-1|TRBV18|.
TGTGCCAGCTCACCCCAAGGTCCCGGCGTATACTACAATGAGCAGTTCTTC
CASSPQGPGVYYNEQFF
>TRBD2|15|TRBJ2-7|TRBV6-5|.
TGTGCCAGCAGTTACTCTGGTAGCGGGGCCTACGAGCAGTACTTC
CASSYSGSGAYEQYF
>.|14|TRBJ1-5|TRBV6-5|once
TGTGCCAGCAGCCAGGAATGGGGCAATCAGCCCCAGCATTTT
CASSQEWGNQPQHF